This TCR beta chain comes out of a study of T cell responses to AZD1222 COVID-19 vaccine. Notes on the study in general: Mapped onto spike, vaccine-associated CD4 TCRs spanned it and were dominant at 160-218 and 743-854.

Method: immunoSEQ multiplex PCR; TCRdb's copy keeps in-frame clones and lacks some. The sample contains approximately 120,000 clones, approximately 86% of which appear only once. As regards this clone: What it binds is unknown.

This TCR was recovered from an adult in good health. The sample was peripheral blood, taken on day 0 of MenACWY control vaccination.

The CDR3 is CASSSTGANYGYTF. CDR3 coding DNA: TGTGCCAGCAGTTCAACAGGAGCTAACTATGGCTACACCTTC. The rearrangement joins TRBV6-5 to TRBJ1-2; TRBD1 might be the D (5 bases). Trimming left V 4 bases short and J 0 bases short, with 9 bases between. The CDR3 has 14 amino acids. Germline V gene data show CDR1 as MNHEY and CDR2 as SVGAGI.